This T cell receptor beta chain is from a study of blood T cell repertoires in COVID-19 (dated by TCRdb to about 2020). Context from the whole study: The collaborator samples originated in the United States, Italy and Spain and spanned the acute and convalescent phases of COVID-19. Where available, HLA class I and class II types were obtained from metadata supplied by the sample provider rather than from assay-based typing. The samples were drawn from the first 160 participants of the ongoing ImmuneRACE study and from 950 to 1,500 subjects provided by 6 global collaborators. The sample metadata nearly always contained a de-identified subject ID, COVID-19 status, age in years and sex. The repertoires were released in a freely available public database intended as a resource for research on the immune response to SARS-CoV-2. Subjects who had been exposed to COVID-19, were actively infected with it, or had recovered from it provided the deeply sampled blood TCRbeta repertoires that made up the dataset. The prospective study material was composed of cDNA or gDNA derived from T cells, B-cell-depleted T cells, or PBMCs. The research as a whole found: The quantity of clinical and demographic metadata differed by source and by participant and was supplied without curation.

V trim: 4 bases; J trim: 5 bases; unmatched bases: 10. In the germline V gene, CDR1 corresponds to MDHEN and CDR2 to SYDVKM. From cysteine to phenylalanine, the CDR3 is 17 amino acids long. Left in the record is the CDR3 DNA by itself, 51 bases read in frame from the first base. About this clone itself: Its antigen is unknown. Base quality data are lacking; no much larger clone is found one base away.

At one collaborating source in Seattle, patients were enrolled during active infection and were followed longitudinally through the course of disease. The collaborating institutions used their own protocols to collect whole blood in K2EDTA tubes. For TCRbeta analysis, collaborators shipped samples as frozen whole blood, isolated PBMCs, or DNA extracted from either of those sample types. The immunoSEQ Assay, a bias-controlled multiplex PCR, was used to amplify TCRbeta CDR3 regions from genomic DNA. The paper's data handling went like this. The number of nucleated cells in each sample was estimated from the amplification of reference gene primers within the assay. To quantify the absolute abundance of each unique TCRbeta CDR3 rearrangement, sequence reads were collapsed and filtered. Productive Simpson clonality was computed per sample as the square root of Simpson's diversity index over productive rearrangements. TCRdb carries this immuneACCESS record with in-frame sequences only. Its versions omit some clonotypes, under half of them owing to an unresolved V gene in the studies checked, with the rest unexplained. V and J calls and clone size come straight from that table; D and trimming were deduced from the DNA. In all, the sample holds over 450,000 clones, and roughly nine tenths of those were seen once. Around 7.8% of the sample belongs to the ten largest clones.

The origin of this receptor is a woman aged 50 to 60 with COVID-19, enrolled during active disease. Recombination joined TRBV28 with TRBJ1-6, and 8 junctional nucleotides match TRBD1. Material for sequencing was peripheral blood. At the DNA level, the sequence is TGTGCCAGCAGTTCGCCCCACGTGACAGGGGATAATTCACCCCTCCACTTT. Its protein product is CASSSPHVTGDNSPLHF.